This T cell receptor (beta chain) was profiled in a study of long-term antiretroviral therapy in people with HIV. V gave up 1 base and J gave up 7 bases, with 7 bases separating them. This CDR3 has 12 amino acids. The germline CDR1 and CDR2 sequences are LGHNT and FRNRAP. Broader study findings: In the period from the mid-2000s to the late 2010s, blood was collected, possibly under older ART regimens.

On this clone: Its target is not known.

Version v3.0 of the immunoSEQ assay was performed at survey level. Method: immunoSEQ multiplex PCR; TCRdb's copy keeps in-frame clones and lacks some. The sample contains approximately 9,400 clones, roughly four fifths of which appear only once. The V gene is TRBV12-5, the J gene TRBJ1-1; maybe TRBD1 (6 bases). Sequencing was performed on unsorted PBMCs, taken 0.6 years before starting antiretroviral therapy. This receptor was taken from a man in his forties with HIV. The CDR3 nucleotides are TGTGCTAGTGGTTTGGCGACAGGTGAAGCTTTCTTT. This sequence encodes CASGLATGEAFF.